A single sample gave rise to the 8 T cell receptor beta chains below, sequenced in a study of T-cell reconstitution after alpha-beta-depleted transplantation in children. Unique molecular identifiers tagged the TCRbeta library. TCRdb recomputed calls from the PCR reads with MiXCR, one row per CDR3 protein. The sample records about 1,000,000 distinct CDR3 sequences, roughly 29% being singletons. The starting material was PBMCs, mostly from graft donor cells, obtained 360 days after TCRalphabeta/CD19-depleted stem cell transplant. The receptors shown here come from a boy in the first two years of life who had a stem cell transplant for SCID, so the T cells may come from the graft donor.

CDR3 protein: CASSRVQGYEQYF. The CDR3 nucleotides are TGTGCCAGCAGCCGAGTCCAGGGATACGAGCAGTACTTC. The rearrangement links TRBV12-3 or TRBV12-4 to TRBJ2-7, with D perhaps TRBD1 (5 bases). There are 13 residues in the CDR3. Between the trimmed V and J ends, which lost 6 bases and 4 bases, there was a span of 13 bases.

The V and J genes are TRBV25-1 and TRBJ2-2, with 8 bases fitting TRBD2. The ends lost 5 bases at V and 1 base at J; junction bases unmatched: 6. Germline V lookup: CDR1 MGHDK, CDR2 SYGVNS. CDR3 length: 16 residues. CDR3 sequence (DNA): TGTGCCAGCAGTATAACGGCGGGGGGGAACACCGGGGAGCTGTTTTTT. The encoded protein is CASSITAGGNTGELFF.

The chain uses TRBV29-1 and TRBJ2-1; D remains ambiguous. V was pared by 4 bases and J by 9 bases, with 10 bases between. From germline, CDR1 is SQVTM and CDR2 ANQGSEA. The CDR3 is 11 residues long. The CDR3, as DNA: TGCAGCGTTGGGCCCCATATTGAGCAGTTCTTC. Translated, it gives CSVGPHIEQFF.

This clonotype has only a few counts. This chain uses TRBV20-1 with TRBJ2-1, with 9 bases fitting TRBD2. CDR1 and CDR2 (germline): DFQATT, SNEGSKA (reference sequence). V was clipped by 1 base and J by 5 bases; unmatched bases: 3. This CDR3 is built from 14 residues. CDR3 protein: CSARGRGGDNEQFF. The CDR3 region has the DNA TGCAGTGCTAGAGGGCGGGGGGGAGACAATGAGCAGTTCTTC.

This clonotype was detected a few times. The chain uses TRBV10-3 and TRBJ2-2, with D perhaps TRBD2 (6 bases). V shed 9 bases and J shed 4 bases, with 12 bases lying between them. Germline V lookup: CDR1 ENHRY, CDR2 SYGVKD. The CDR3 is 13 amino acids. The CDR3 bases are TGTGCCATGACGGACTATCCCACCGGGGAGCTGTTTTTT. Residues: CAMTDYPTGELFF.

This clonotype was detected only a few times. V and J are TRBV20-1 and TRBJ1-2; no definite D call. This CDR3 is built from 12 residues. Trimming removed 3 bases from V and 5 bases from J, with 10 bases in between. Germline CDR1 reads DFQATT; CDR2 reads SNEGSKA (reference sequence). Written as DNA, the CDR3 is TGCAGTGCTAGGGTACCGATATATGGCTACACCTTC. The encoded protein is CSARVPIYGYTF.

The V and J genes are TRBV11-1 and TRBJ2-7, with 10 bases matching TRBD2. The CDR3 has 18 amino acids. The J segment lost 3 bases and the V segment lost 3 bases, leaving 14 bases of the junction unmatched. Germline CDR1 SGHAT, CDR2 FQDESV (reference sequence). CDR3 loop: CASSFHPSSLAGGYEQYF. The CDR3 DNA reads TGTGCCAGCAGCTTCCATCCTTCATCTTTAGCGGGGGGCTACGAGCAGTACTTC.

The chain is built from TRBV7-8 and TRBJ2-3; possibly TRBD2 for D (6 bases). The ends were cut back, 4 bases at V and 3 bases at J, with 20 bases in the middle. This CDR3 contains 17 residues. The germline V gene encodes CDR1 SGHVS and CDR2 FQNEAQ. The chain's CDR3 is CASSSSPLARVTDTQYF. The CDR3 DNA sequence: TGTGCCAGCAGCTCCAGCCCGCTAGCGAGAGTGACAGATACGCAGTATTTT.